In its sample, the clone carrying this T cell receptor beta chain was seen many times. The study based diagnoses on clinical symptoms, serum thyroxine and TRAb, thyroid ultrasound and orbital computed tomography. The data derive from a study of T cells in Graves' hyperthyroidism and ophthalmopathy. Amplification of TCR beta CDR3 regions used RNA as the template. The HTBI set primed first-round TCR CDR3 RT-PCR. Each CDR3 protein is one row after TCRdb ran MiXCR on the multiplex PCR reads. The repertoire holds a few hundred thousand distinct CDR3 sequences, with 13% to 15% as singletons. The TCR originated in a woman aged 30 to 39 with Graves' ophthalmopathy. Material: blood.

The CDR3 sequence is CAWHPGYEAFF. Written as DNA, the CDR3 is TGTGCCTGGCACCCGGGCTATGAAGCTTTCTTT. This chain joins TRBV30 and TRBJ1-1; D is undetermined. The length of the CDR3 is 11 residues. Trimming cost V 5 bases and J 7 bases, with 11 bases left between them. Per germline, CDR1 GTSNPN and CDR2 SVGIG (reference sequence).